The clone carrying this T cell receptor (beta chain) turned up a few times. The antigen remains undetermined. CDR1 is SQVTM and CDR2 is ANQGSEA in the germline V gene. The CDR3 has 13 amino acids. V trimming: 0 bases; J trimming: 11 bases; junction bases outside the gene matches: 8. This sample was included in a study of OX40 agonist ivuxolimab in advanced cancers. The overall study: A mean age of roughly 66 years, range roughly 23 to 85, was recorded, and approximately 85% were male. Findings and caveats of the study: Doses of 0.1 to 3.0 mg/kg were accompanied by clonal expansion of CD4+ and CD8+ blood T cells by week 6.

Clones were sequenced by immunoSEQ multiplex PCR, and TCRdb holds only the in-frame ones, with some missing. The sample carries about 70,000 clones, 70% to 90% recorded once. This sequence was found in an adult with an advanced solid tumor such as melanoma, head and neck, liver or kidney cancer. The chain is built from TRBV29-1 and TRBJ1-1; 8 positions match TRBD1. The sequencing here drew on CD4+ or CD8+ T cells sorted from blood, taken in a trial of the OX40 agonist ivuxolimab. The CDR3 here is CSVEDGGTGGAFF. The CDR3 DNA reads as TGCAGCGTTGAAGATGGTGGGACAGGAGGGGCTTTCTTT. Combining the CDR3 with reference TRBV29-1 and TRBJ1-1 gives the whole variable domain SAVISQKPSRDICQRGTSLTIQCQVDSQVTMMFWYRQQPGQSLTLIATANQGSEATYESGFVIDKFPISRPNLTFSTLTVSNMSPEDSSIYLCSVEDGGTGGAFFGQGTRLTVV.